This entry concerns a single T cell receptor beta chain. Its antigen is not identified. The CDR3 is 15 residues long. V was shortened by 4 bases and J by 0 bases, with 11 bases between the two germline ends. Germline CDR1 is SGHRS and CDR2 is YFSETQ. Some clones are missing from TCRdb's copy, which holds only in-frame ones; the method was immunoSEQ multiplex PCR. This sample has roughly 5,000 clones, with around 89% found just once. The data stem from a study of lymphopenia after photon versus proton radiotherapy. Study findings and constraints: Post-nadir diversity loss with photons came from oligoclonal expansion, particularly CD8+ Temra cells. Larger post-nadir TCR diversity loss correlated inversely with survival in deceased patients. Photon-treated patients lost naive T cells and TCR diversity; proton-treated stayed stable.

The receptor was isolated from a man older than 75 with cholangiocarcinoma. The gene calls are TRBV5-1 and TRBJ1-3; D call uncertain. Material: peripheral blood, obtained from a patient treated with photon-based radiotherapy. As DNA, the CDR3 is TGCGCCAGCAGCCCGACTCAAAGCTCTGGAAACACCATATATTTT. Translated: CASSPTQSSGNTIYF.